The 2 T cell receptor beta chains below all came from one sample that was sequenced in a study of OX40 agonist ivuxolimab in advanced cancers. Sequencing used immunoSEQ multiplex PCR; TCRdb keeps in-frame clones, though not all of them. The data contain approximately 49,000 clones, 85% of them singletons. Here the sequenced sample was CD4+ or CD8+ T cells sorted from blood, taken in a trial of the OX40 agonist ivuxolimab. These receptor sequences come from an adult with an advanced solid tumor such as melanoma, head and neck, liver or kidney cancer.

This clone was picked up one time. The chain combines TRBV6-5 with TRBJ1-2; weak D call: TRBD1 (5 bases). The CDR3 spans 14 residues. V lost 6 bases and J 8 bases, leaving 19 bases between the germline ends. Germline CDR1 and CDR2: MNHEY and SVGAGI. This chain's CDR3 is CASSSTPGTLGYTF. DNA for the CDR3: TGTGCCAGCAGCAGCACCCCGGGGACCTTAGGCTACACCTTC.

V and J are TRBV27 and TRBJ2-5; no clear D. Per germline, CDR1 MNHEY and CDR2 SMNVEV (reference sequence). V was shortened by 2 bases and J by 1 base, with 11 bases between the two germline ends. The CDR3 length is 15 residues. CDR3 sequence reads: CASSLGRSLQETQYF. The CDR3, as DNA: TGTGCCAGCAGTTTAGGTCGGAGCCTCCAAGAGACCCAGTACTTC.